This TCR beta chain was retrieved from a study of human versus mouse CDR3 diversity and MHC coevolution. Clones were sequenced by immunoSEQ multiplex PCR, and TCRdb holds only the in-frame ones, with some missing. This sample has roughly 80,000 clones, with around 93% found just once. CDR3 length equals 16 residues. Trimming pared 8 bases from V and 0 bases from J, leaving 17 bases between. Germline V gives CDR1 MDHEN, CDR2 SYDVKM. Material for sequencing was naive CD4+ T cells from blood. Indicated subset: CD45RO-negative CD62L-positive naive CD4 T cells. This receptor was obtained from a person aged 25-75 years in good health. V gene TRBV28 combines with J gene TRBJ2-4, with a possible D match to TRBD1 (7 bases). The CDR3 sequence: CASSLEGARAKNIQYF. The CDR3, as DNA: TGTGCCAGCTCCTTGGAGGGGGCGCGAGCCAAAAACATTCAGTACTTC.